The 28 T cell receptor beta chains below were found in one sample sequenced in a study of blood T cells in healthy people across ages. A second PCR of roughly 7 to 11 cycles used a sample-barcoded 5' primer and a J-beta primer mix. MiXCR, applied by TCRdb to the 5' RACE reads, yields one record per CDR3 protein. The sample carries hundreds of thousands of distinct CDR3 sequences, 25% to 30% recorded once. The sequenced sample was blood. Receptors originate from an elderly woman in good health.

To note about this clonotype: With a much larger clone just one base away, this may be a read error. V is TRBV7-2 and J is TRBJ1-2, with D perhaps matching TRBD1 (5 bases). V lost 6 bases, J lost 4 bases, and 18 bases lay in between. Germline CDR1 reads SGHTA; CDR2 reads FQGNSA. This CDR3 has 15 amino acids. CDR3 amino acids: CASRYASGTRYGYTF. As DNA, the CDR3 is TGTGCCAGCAGGTACGCCTCCGGGACCCGCTATGGCTACACCTTC.

As for this clonotype: One base away lies a much larger clone, so this may be a sequencing read error. V usage is TRBV14 and J usage is TRBJ1-1; 9 bases are shared with TRBD1. Per germline, CDR1 SGHDN and CDR2 FVKESK. The CDR3 has 14 amino acids. Germline trimming cut 4 bases from V and 6 bases from J; bases unmatched to any gene: 6. The CDR3 sequence: CASSRDRAYAEAFF. CDR3 in DNA: TGTGCCAGCAGCCGGGACAGGGCGTACGCTGAAGCTTTCTTT.

This clonotype came up many times. The J gene is TRBJ2-3, the V gene TRBV20-1, with D perhaps matching TRBD1 (6 bases). V dropped 3 bases and J dropped 6 bases, with 13 bases sitting between them. This CDR3 region has 13 residues. Germline V CDR1 and CDR2: DFQATT, SNEGSKA (reference sequence). CDR3 sequence (DNA): TGCAGTGCTAGCAGGTCTGACAGGGATACGCAGTATTTT. It encodes CSASRSDRDTQYF.

This clonotype was seen a handful of times. The chain combines TRBV5-1 with TRBJ1-1; D not resolved. The germline V gene encodes CDR1 SGHRS and CDR2 YFSETQ. Trimming stripped 0 bases from V and 2 bases from J, with 14 bases between. The CDR3 length is 16 residues. The CDR3 loop reads CASSLDEVGVNTEAFF. As DNA, the CDR3 is TGCGCCAGCAGCTTGGATGAAGTTGGGGTTAACACTGAAGCTTTCTTT.

The sample holds a few counts of this clonotype. The chain joins TRBV6-6 to TRBJ2-1; 9 bases are a match to TRBD2. CDR3 size: 15 residues. The junction had 4 bases not matched to a gene; V was cut back by 5 bases and J by 2 bases. From germline, CDR1 is MNHNY and CDR2 SVGAGI (reference sequence). The CDR3 reads CASSPAGGAYNEQFF. The CDR3 nucleotides read TGTGCCAGCAGTCCCGCGGGGGGGGCCTACAATGAGCAGTTCTTC.

The table lists this clonotype with a count of one. The chain employs TRBV6-1 and TRBJ1-4, with a weak D call TRBD1 (5 bases). The CDR3 contains 16 residues. Germline values: CDR1 MNHNS, CDR2 SASEGT. With 4 bases removed from V and 0 bases from J, the gap between germline ends came to 12 bases. CDR3 region: CASSARDYATNEKLFF. As DNA, the CDR3 is TGTGCCAGCAGTGCGAGGGACTATGCAACTAATGAAAAACTGTTTTTT.

At least ten counts were recorded for this clonotype. The chain employs TRBV12-3 or TRBV12-4 and TRBJ1-2, with D unclear. CDR3 length: 15 amino acids. Trimming removed 2 bases from V and 2 bases from J, with 12 bases in between. The DNA of the CDR3 is TGTGCCAGCAGTTTATCGGTCCAGATCAACTATGGCTACACCTTC. Its translation is CASSLSVQINYGYTF.

This sequence joins TRBV7-2 and TRBJ2-3; D may be TRBD2 (6 bases). Trimming took off 7 bases at V and 6 bases at J, with 17 bases between the two ends. The CDR3 covers 14 residues. Looked up from germline, CDR1 is SGHTA and CDR2 is FQGNSA. CDR3 nucleotide sequence: TGTGCCAGCATCCCCGGGGGATCATCGGATACGCAGTATTTT. Translated: CASIPGGSSDTQYF.

This chain links TRBV9 with TRBJ2-2; a weak D match, TRBD1 (5 bases). From germline, CDR1 is SGDLS and CDR2 YYNGEE. This CDR3 contains 14 residues. V dropped 4 bases and J dropped 3 bases, with 10 bases sitting between them. CDR3 sequence reads: CASSMRQHTGELFF. CDR3 nucleotide sequence: TGTGCCAGCAGCATGAGACAGCACACCGGGGAGCTGTTTTTT. The full variable domain, completed using reference TRBV9 and TRBJ2-2, is DSGVTQTPKHLITATGQRVTLRCSPRSGDLSVYWYQQSLDQGLQFLIQYYNGEERAKGNILERFSAQQFPDLHSELNLSSLELGDSALYFCASSMRQHTGELFFGEGSRLTVL.

This clonotype was observed many times. V and J are TRBV6-2 or TRBV6-3 and TRBJ2-3; no definite D call. From germline, CDR1 is MNHEY and CDR2 SVGEGT. The CDR3 runs 13 residues. V was pared by 3 bases and J by 1 base, with 5 bases between. CDR3 sequence (DNA): TGTGCCAGCAGTTATAGGCGCACAGATACGCAGTATTTT. Protein product: CASSYRRTDTQYF.

A few counts support this clonotype. The chain carries TRBV20-1 and TRBJ1-6; 9 nucleotides line up with TRBD1. The trim removed 0 bases at V and 7 bases at J, leaving 4 bases unmatched. Germline CDR1 is DFQATT and CDR2 is SNEGSKA (reference sequence). CDR3 length equals 15 residues. DNA for the CDR3: TGCAGTGCTAGAGATGGGACAGGGCCAAATTCACCCCTCCACTTT. This translates into CSARDGTGPNSPLHF.

The chain is built from TRBV18 and TRBJ2-3; D not resolved. Trimming removed 3 bases from V and 4 bases from J, with 8 bases in between. CDR3 length equals 13 residues. Germline V lookup: CDR1 KGHSH, CDR2 LQKENI. CDR3 protein: CASSPLLADTQYF. CDR3 bases: TGTGCCAGCTCACCCTTGTTGGCAGATACGCAGTATTTT.

This clonotype has just a few counts. The gene calls are TRBV9 and TRBJ2-7; D not certain. The CDR3 consists of 14 residues. The germline V gene encodes CDR1 SGDLS and CDR2 YYNGEE. Trimming removed 0 bases at V and 2 bases at J, with 9 bases between. CDR3 coding DNA: TGTGCCAGCAGCGTAGATTTGGAGCCCTACGAGCAGTACTTC. Its protein product is CASSVDLEPYEQYF.

This clonotype was observed a handful of times. A much larger clone is a single base away; this may be a read error. The chain joins TRBV5-5 to TRBJ2-1; TRBD2 aligns across 7 bases. Trimming at V came to 4 bases and at J to 13 bases, leaving 11 bases not matched to a gene. Germline V lookup: CDR1 SGHKS, CDR2 YYEKEE (reference sequence). This CDR3 is 13 amino acids long. The CDR3 coding sequence is TGTGCCAGCAGCCTCGCGCTAGCGGAGACCCAGTTCTTC. Translation: CASSLALAETQFF.

At least ten counts were recorded for this clonotype. The V call is TRBV6-2 or TRBV6-3, the J call TRBJ2-3; D perhaps matches TRBD2 (6 bases). Germline CDR1 MNHEY, CDR2 SVGEGT. This CDR3 has 15 amino acids. The V and J ends lost 2 bases and 1 base respectively, with 10 bases between them. CDR3 region: CASSYTGLRTDTQYF. As DNA, the CDR3 is TGTGCCAGCAGTTACACGGGACTCCGCACAGATACGCAGTATTTT.

CDR3 in amino acids: CASRTGTGYYEQYF. The CDR3 DNA follows: TGTGCCAGCAGGACCGGGACAGGGTATTACGAGCAGTACTTC. The chain combines TRBV27 with TRBJ2-7, with 9 bases that match TRBD1. The ends lost 6 bases at V and 4 bases at J; junction bases unmatched: 7. This CDR3 is 14 amino acids long. CDR1 MNHEY and CDR2 SMNVEV come from the germline V gene (reference sequence).

Note on this clonotype: Given the absence of the conserved phenylalanine or tryptophan at the CDR3 end, a read error is likely. The limits of the CDR3 on the DNA are not certain, so only TCRdb's listed CDR3 is given. V gene TRBV12-3 or TRBV12-4 combines with J gene TRBJ2-1; the table's D call of TRBD1 was not tested on the DNA. The CDR3 extends over 13 residues, inclusive of both ends. CDR3 in amino acids: CASSLAGGNEQFS.

The sample holds many counts of this clonotype. The DNA for the CDR3 is TGCGCCAGCAGCCCTACGAGCGGGGGGGAGACAGATACGCAGTATTTT. It codes for CASSPTSGGETDTQYF. The V call is TRBV4-3, the J call TRBJ2-3, with TRBD2 matching 10 bases. Losses at the gene ends were 4 bases for V and 3 bases for J; bases not matched to a gene: 7. CDR1 and CDR2 (germline): LGHNA, YSLEER. This CDR3 region has 16 residues.

This clonotype was seen ten or more times. V is TRBV6-5 and J is TRBJ1-4, with a possible D match to TRBD1 (5 bases). CDR1 is MNHEY, CDR2 SVGAGI, per germline. V shed 2 bases and J shed 2 bases, with 9 bases lying between them. There are 15 residues in the CDR3. The CDR3 region is CASSYRGWTNEKLFF. The CDR3, as DNA: TGTGCCAGCAGTTACAGGGGTTGGACTAATGAAAAACTGTTTTTT.

This clonotype was observed a few times. The V call is TRBV20-1, the J call TRBJ1-5, with D hard to call. This CDR3 comprises 15 residues. CDR1 is DFQATT, CDR2 SNEGSKA, per germline (reference sequence). Trimming removed 3 bases from V and 5 bases from J, with 17 bases in between. This chain's CDR3 is CSARVLARGYQPQHF. In DNA, the CDR3 is TGCAGTGCTAGGGTTCTGGCGCGCGGGTATCAGCCCCAGCATTTT.

This clonotype has a count of ten or more. The chain is built from TRBV11-2 and TRBJ2-5; either TRBD1 or TRBD2 may supply D (5 bases each). The V end was cut by 1 base, the J end by 5 bases, with 14 bases between. There are 15 residues in the CDR3. Germline CDR1 is SGHAT and CDR2 is FQNNGV. This CDR3 is CASSLAGTGRETQYF. CDR3 bases: TGTGCCAGCAGCTTAGCCGGGACGGGTCGGGAGACCCAGTACTTC.

J is TRBJ1-2 and V is TRBV6-2 or TRBV6-3; D call uncertain. This CDR3 is 14 amino acids long. The ends were cut back, 2 bases at V and 6 bases at J, with 13 bases in the middle. Per germline, CDR1 MNHEY and CDR2 SVGEGT. CDR3 in DNA: TGTGCCAGCAGTTACGTTTACCCTGGGGATGGCTACACCTTC. Protein sequence: CASSYVYPGDGYTF.

This clonotype occurred a few times. The V call is TRBV6-2 or TRBV6-3, the J call TRBJ1-1; D remains ambiguous. Trimming shortened V by 0 bases and J by 2 bases, and 13 bases separated the two germline ends. This CDR3 has 16 residues. Germline V gene data show CDR1 as MNHEY and CDR2 as SVGEGT. The CDR3 spells CASSYSIKGVNTEAFF. The CDR3 region has the DNA TGTGCCAGCAGTTACTCGATCAAGGGAGTTAACACTGAAGCTTTCTTT.

The chain joins TRBV28 to TRBJ2-1; 10 nucleotides line up with TRBD1. The CDR3 covers 18 residues. The germline V gene has CDR1 MDHEN and CDR2 SYDVKM. Trimming removed 3 bases from V and 2 bases from J; junction bases left unmatched: 10. The CDR3 region has the DNA TGTGCCAGCAGTTTCGGACAGGGGGTCAAAGGGGCCTACAATGAGCAGTTCTTC. Translating it yields CASSFGQGVKGAYNEQFF.

This clonotype was recorded a few times. The chain has TRBV6-1 and TRBJ2-7, with D hard to call. Per germline, CDR1 MNHNS and CDR2 SASEGT. Trimming removed 8 bases from V and 3 bases from J, with 14 bases in between. CDR3 length equals 13 residues. The CDR3 DNA reads as TGTGCCAGCCAGGCAATTTTCGACTACGAGCAGTACTTC. Protein product: CASQAIFDYEQYF.

This clonotype appeared many times. J is TRBJ1-2 and V is TRBV6-5; 10 bases agree with TRBD1. Germline V gene sequence: CDR1 MNHEY, CDR2 SVGAGI. V gave up 5 bases and J gave up 6 bases; unmatched junction bases: 6. The CDR3 is made up of 14 amino acids. CDR3 amino acids: CASSTGTGVNGYTF. CDR3 in DNA: TGTGCCAGCAGTACCGGGACAGGGGTAAATGGCTACACCTTC.

This clonotype was recorded once. CDR3 in amino acids: CASSPSHSSYEQYF. As DNA, the CDR3 is TGTGCCAGCAGCCCCAGCCATAGCTCCTACGAGCAGTACTTC. The V call is TRBV7-2, the J call TRBJ2-7; D remains ambiguous. V was pared by 5 bases and J by 0 bases, with 11 bases between. Germline V CDR1 and CDR2: SGHTA, FQGNSA. The CDR3 contains 14 residues.

This clonotype was recorded many times. The gene calls are TRBV7-9 and TRBJ1-6; 10 bases match TRBD1. CDR3 length: 15 residues. Trimming removed 1 base from V and 10 bases from J; junction bases left unmatched: 4. From germline, CDR1 is SEHNR and CDR2 FQNEAQ (reference sequence). The CDR3 region is CASSLEAGQGSPLHF. The CDR3, as DNA: TGTGCCAGCAGCTTAGAAGCGGGACAGGGGTCACCCCTCCACTTT. Combining the CDR3 with reference TRBV7-9 and TRBJ1-6 gives the whole variable domain DTGVSQNPRHKITKRGQNVTFRCDPISEHNRLYWYRQTLGQGPEFLTYFQNEAQLEKSRLLSDRFSAERPKGSFSTLEIQRTEQGDSAMYLCASSLEAGQGSPLHFGNGTRLTVT.